This TCR beta chain was identified in a study of blood T cells in healthy people across ages (dated by TCRdb to between 2014 and 2016). Background on the whole study: In model experiments, template switching captured roughly one uniquely barcoded TCR beta cDNA molecule for every two T cells. The study measured age-related changes in TCR beta repertoire diversity using deep sequencing normalized with unique cDNA molecular identifiers. The donors were divided into four age groups: young (average around 15 years), middle-aged (under 40), aged (about 56) and long-lived (82). Using the same blood draw, the study looked at two additional independent replicas of 1 million unique cDNA reads for two donors, one aged 18 to 29 and the other aged 80 or older. Here is what the overall study found, with its caveats: Bulk unsorted PBMC profiling prevented conclusive comparison of naive and antigen-experienced compartments. As age increased, observed TCR beta diversity per million T cells dropped in a roughly linear way, and a significant reduction was already evident by age 40. Observed TCR beta diversity correlated strongly with the percentage of naive T cells measured by flow cytometry. Estimates of total diversity from one million sequenced T cells were regarded as lower bounds and underestimates. Compared with the aged group, the long-lived group had more naive CD4+ T cells, fewer expanded clones and increased TCR diversity, suggesting age selection. Because donor CMV infection status was unknown, age-related changes in expanded clonotypes were potentially confounded.

About this clonotype itself: The target of this receptor is not known. Nothing much larger sits one base from this clone, and base qualities are not available.

From the cysteine through the phenylalanine, the CDR3 covers 12 amino acids. Of all the DNA, just the CDR3 is kept, 36 bases in frame from base 1. The germline V gene (reference sequence) specifies DFQATT as CDR1 and SNEGSKA as CDR2. Compared with germline, V lacks 7 bases and J lacks 7 bases; bases without a gene match: 9. The protocol used for the library was 5' RACE. Reads for this sample came from an Illumina HiSeq 2500. The second PCR ran for roughly 7 to 11 cycles and used a J-beta primer mix along with a sample-barcoded 5' primer. A template-switch 5' adaptor carrying 12 random nucleotides introduced a unique molecular identifier onto each TCR beta cDNA molecule. At least 2.5 million CDR3-containing paired-end reads were obtained from each sample. All of the RNA was converted into first-strand cDNA using the Mint cDNA synthesis kit, with a TRBC-specific oligonucleotide serving as the primer. All cDNA was treated with uracil-DNA glycosylase and then went through a first 18-cycle PCR with the universal primers M1SS and BC2_uni_R. Under the source paper's analysis protocol: Each sample was normalized by randomly selecting 1 million high-quality reads, each carrying a distinct molecular identifier. Instead of being binned into consensus sequences, reads that shared molecular identifiers were thrown out. MiTCR, with a Q25 quality threshold and the strictest error-elimination algorithm, was used for CDR3 identification, clonotype clustering and error correction. A nonparametric unseen species model with Euler transformation was used to estimate lower-bound total TCR beta diversity. TCRdb reanalyzed the raw reads on its own, using fastp at Q25 for trimming and MiXCR for clone calling, and kept in-frame beta chains. One record per CDR3 amino acid sequence lists the most common genes and DNA. None of the V and J calls come from the authors' own analysis; TCRdb made them. In all, the sample holds some 800,000 distinct CDR3 sequences, and 25% of those were seen once. Approximately 3.7% of the sample rests with the top ten.

Systemically healthy Caucasian individuals from Russia, 39 in total and aged roughly 6 to 95 years, were included as donors. Each donor gave 8 to 10 milliliters of peripheral blood, drawn into EDTA-treated Vacutainer tubes. Ficoll-Paque density-gradient centrifugation was used to isolate PBMCs, with at least 6.5 million per sample. Trizol reagent was used to extract total RNA from PBMCs, with at least 6 micrograms per sample. Naive CD45RAhigh/CD27high T cell percentages were measured by flow cytometry on a PBMC aliquot from every donor. These same records also appear under a second study, on T cells of mothers and their children. The second publication reports: Nine systemically healthy Caucasian individuals, comprising three mothers and their six children, were included as donors. cDNA synthesis consumed the entire amount of extracted RNA, loaded at approximately 1.6 ug RNA in each 15 ul reaction. In the second PCR, sample barcodes and 2-4 random nucleotides were introduced via the M1S primer. More than 9 million TCR beta CDR3 reads were obtained from each mother, and roughly 3 million reads were obtained from each child. TCR recombination output is similarly shaped by thymic selection in related and unrelated pairs, with a minor effect exerted by inherited differences. Related mother-child pairs always showed normalized repertoire overlap that was slightly higher than in unrelated mother-child pairs, though the difference was never significant. With a sensitivity of 90 to 100 clones per million clonotypes, no persistent microchimeric T cell clones were detected. To look for features that set related mother-child pairs apart from unrelated individuals, the researchers ran deep NGS to compare the TCR beta repertoires of mothers and children. Mothers averaged approximately 40 +/- 4 years of age and children averaged about 10 +/- 4 years. After adapters were ligated using NEBNext reagents, the libraries underwent 100+100 nt paired-end sequencing on an Illumina HiSeq 2000. To prevent cross-contamination, the mother and child libraries were prepared one month apart and sequenced in separate runs. Between roughly 500,000 and 2,300,000 distinct TCR beta clonotypes were identified per donor. Naive TCR beta clonotypes were estimated from low-frequency clonotypes matched to each donor's FACS-determined naive share, without sorting.

The receptor was isolated from a boy aged 10-17 years in good health. Rearrangement joined TRBV20-1 to TRBJ1-1; 7 central bases correspond to TRBD1. Sequencing was performed on blood. The DNA sequence follows: TGCAGTGATAGCCCAGGGGGGTTTGAAGCTTTCTTT. Its product reads: CSDSPGGFEAFF.